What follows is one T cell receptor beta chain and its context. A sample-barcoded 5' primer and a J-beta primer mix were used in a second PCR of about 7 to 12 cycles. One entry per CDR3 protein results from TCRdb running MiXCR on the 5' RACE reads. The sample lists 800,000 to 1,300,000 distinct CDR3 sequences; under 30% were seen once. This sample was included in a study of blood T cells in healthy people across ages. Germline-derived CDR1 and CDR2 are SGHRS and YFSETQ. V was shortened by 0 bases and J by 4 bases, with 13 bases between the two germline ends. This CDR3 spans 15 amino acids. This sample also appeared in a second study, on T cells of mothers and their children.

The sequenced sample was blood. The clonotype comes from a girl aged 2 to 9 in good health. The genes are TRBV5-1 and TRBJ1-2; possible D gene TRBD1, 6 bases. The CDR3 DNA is TGCGCCAGCAGCTTGGACGGAGGGGGGATCTATGGCTACACCTTC. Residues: CASSLDGGGIYGYTF.